This TCR beta chain was identified during a study of cytomegalovirus exposure and HLA in healthy donors. This CDR3 spans 17 amino acids. Germline V CDR1 and CDR2: SEHNR, FQNEAQ (reference sequence). V trimming: 5 bases; J trimming: 4 bases; junction bases outside the gene matches: 15. Study-wide results and caveats: Rarity characterized most TCR sequences, yet some public TCRs appeared in many donors. Judged likely to be a sequencing artifact was a cluster of highly shared sequence variants.

Remarks on this clone: Its antigen is as yet unknown.

The study ran its PCR with 60 Vbeta and 13 Jbeta primers. Data came from immunoSEQ multiplex PCR; TCRdb stores just in-frame clones and leaves some out. In total, the table holds 170,000 or so clones. V and J are TRBV7-9 and TRBJ2-3; 7 nucleotides agree with TRBD2. Sequenced input: PBMCs. The TCR was taken from a man younger than 40 in good health and CMV-seronegative. CDR3: CASSHPPGREYPDTQYF. The CDR3 DNA sequence: TGTGCCAGCAGCCATCCTCCGGGGCGGGAGTATCCAGATACGCAGTATTTT.